This TCR beta chain was observed in a study of blood T cell repertoires in COVID-19. Study background: Material from acute and convalescent COVID-19 was sourced from the United States, Italy and Spain.

Original processing methods: Quantification of nucleated cells was approximated via reference gene primer amplification. TCRdb keeps only in-frame clones here, not all; method: immunoSEQ multiplex PCR. That table gives V, J and clone size, and the DNA gave D and trimming. Among about 220,000 clones listed, 65% to 85% were seen once. Germline CDR1 LNHDA, CDR2 SQIVND (reference sequence). This CDR3 is 18 amino acids long. V shed 5 bases and J shed 2 bases, with 24 bases lying between them. Sequencing was done on a sample of peripheral blood. The chain combines TRBV19 with TRBJ1-2, with D maybe TRBD1 (6 bases). The clonotype originates from a human donor in a cohort sampled during active COVID-19. The CDR3 DNA reads TGTGCCAGTAGTCTCAGCGGGGGGCCCCGAACCAAGAACTATGGCTACACCTTC. It translates to CASSLSGGPRTKNYGYTF.